The rows below give T cell receptor beta chains drawn from one sample of a study of PD-1 blockade in classical Hodgkin lymphoma. Clones were sequenced by immunoSEQ multiplex PCR, and TCRdb holds only the in-frame ones, with some missing. The sample lists tens of thousands of clones; around 94% were seen once. Sequencing was performed on peripheral blood mononuclear cells (PBMCs). These receptor sequences come from a human donor with classical Hodgkin lymphoma. Both conserved end residues are part of each CDR3. A D gene is named only where the DNA matches it firmly. The listing skips clone size in some rows; elsewhere it reads once, few, many or a size class.

CASSLGRLAGVAGELFF	TGTGCCAGCAGCTTAGGGAGACTAGCGGGAGTGGCCGGGGAGCTGTTTTTT	TRBJ2-2	TRBD2	.	TRBV11-2
CASSTRTGTGADTQYF	TGTGCCAGCAGCACCAGGACCGGGACAGGGGCAGATACGCAGTATTTT	TRBJ2-3	TRBD1	.	TRBV11-3
CASSPSDRNEQFF	TGTGCCAGCAGTCCCTCGGACAGGAATGAGCAGTTCTTC	TRBJ2-1	TRBD1	.	TRBV27
CASSYGTGTPLFF	TGTGCCAGCAGCTATGGGACAGGGACCCCACTGTTTTTT	TRBJ1-4	TRBD1	once	TRBV7-6
CASSFDSYGYTF	TGTGCCAGCAGCTTTGACAGCTATGGCTACACCTTC	TRBJ1-2	.	.	TRBV7-9
CASSVGHGGYTDTQYF	TGTGCCAGCAGCGTAGGACACGGTGGATACACAGATACGCAGTATTTT	TRBJ2-3	.	.	TRBV9
CASKRQGGSPLHF	TGTGCCAGCAAAAGACAGGGGGGTTCACCCCTCCACTTT	TRBJ1-6	TRBD1	.	TRBV2
CASRRRGDGSGANVLTF	TGTGCCAGCAGGCGAAGGGGAGACGGCTCTGGGGCCAACGTCCTGACTTTC	TRBJ2-6	.	.	TRBV2
CASSLPTGVNTEAFF	TGTGCCAGCAGTCTACCCACAGGGGTGAACACTGAAGCTTTCTTT	TRBJ1-1	TRBD1	.	TRBV2
CASSKDEGRNNEQFF	TGCGCCAGCAGCAAAGACGAAGGCCGTAACAATGAGCAGTTCTTC	TRBJ2-1	.	.	TRBV4-3
CASSLAPDSVTGYTF	TGCGCCAGCAGCCTCGCTCCGGACAGCGTGACTGGCTACACCTTC	TRBJ1-2	.	.	TRBV4-1
CASSKGTGARWTNEKLFF	TGTGCCAGTAGTAAAGGGACAGGGGCCCGCTGGACTAATGAAAAACTGTTTTTT	TRBJ1-4	TRBD1	.	TRBV19
CASRDTEAFF	TGTGCCAGCAGGGACACTGAAGCTTTCTTT	TRBJ1-1	.	.	TRBV28
CASCPGLNTEAFF	TGTGCCAGCTGCCCCGGACTTAACACTGAAGCTTTCTTT	TRBJ1-1	.	.	TRBV7-2
CASSLYGNTEAFF	TGTGCCAGCAGCTTATACGGGAACACTGAAGCTTTCTTT	TRBJ1-1	.	.	TRBV7-9
CASSPGTPWEQYF	TGTGCCAGCAGCCCCGGGACACCCTGGGAGCAGTACTTC	TRBJ2-7	.	.	TRBV7-9
CSVSLGVGEKLFF	TGCAGCGTTTCCCTGGGGGTCGGTGAAAAACTGTTTTTT	TRBJ1-4	.	.	TRBV29-1
CASRKQGIGGYTF	TGTGCCAGCAGGAAACAGGGGATTGGCGGCTACACCTTC	TRBJ1-2	TRBD1	.	TRBV2
CASSPTGPYTGELFF	TGTGCCAGCAGTCCAACCGGGCCTTACACCGGGGAGCTGTTTTTT	TRBJ2-2	.	.	TRBV6-5
CAWSVQGAGTEAFF	TGTGCCTGGAGTGTACAGGGGGCGGGCACTGAAGCTTTCTTT	TRBJ1-1	TRBD1	.	TRBV30
CAISESIEGGGYTF	TGTGCCATCAGTGAGTCAATTGAGGGAGGTGGCTACACCTTC	TRBJ1-2	.	.	TRBV10-3
CASSSYRGGKRSYNEQFF	TGTGCCAGCAGCTCATATCGGGGGGGAAAACGCTCCTACAATGAGCAGTTCTTC	TRBJ2-1	TRBD2	.	TRBV11-2
CASSSKTGTGGYNEQFF	TGTGCCAGCAGTTCGAAAACCGGGACAGGGGGATACAATGAGCAGTTCTTC	TRBJ2-1	TRBD1	.	TRBV27
CASRRPVRGRNQPQHF	TGTGCCAGCAGACGCCCCGTTCGAGGCCGTAATCAGCCCCAGCATTTT	TRBJ1-5	.	.	TRBV6-8
CASSLQPGYEQYF	TGCGCCAGCAGCTTACAGCCCGGCTACGAGCAGTACTTC	TRBJ2-7	.	.	TRBV5-1
CAWNFGEGEQYF	.	TRBJ2-7	.	.	TRBV30
CASSLGGPGSNQPQHF	TGTGCCAGCAGCTTGGGAGGGCCGGGCAGCAATCAGCCCCAGCATTTT	TRBJ1-5	.	.	TRBV21-1
CASSLSWDFYTGELFF	TGTGCCAGCAGCCTTAGCTGGGACTTCTACACCGGGGAGCTGTTTTTT	TRBJ2-2	.	.	TRBV9
CASSKDGGGYSGNEQFF	TGCGCCAGCAGCAAGGACGGCGGGGGTTATTCGGGCAATGAGCAGTTCTTC	TRBJ2-1	TRBD2	.	TRBV5-1
CASSYSTRDGEKLFF	TGTGCCAGCAGTTACTCGACCCGGGATGGGGAAAAACTGTTTTTT	TRBJ1-4	.	.	TRBV6-6
CASPRDRGYEQYF	TGTGCCAGCCCCCGGGACAGGGGGTACGAGCAGTACTTC	TRBJ2-7	TRBD1	.	TRBV6-1
CAAGSRGYEQYF	TGCGCCGCCGGTTCTCGGGGCTACGAGCAGTACTTC	TRBJ2-7	.	.	TRBV10-2
CASSFAATHTGELFF	TGTGCCAGCAGTTTTGCAGCGACACACACCGGGGAGCTGTTTTTT	TRBJ2-2	.	.	TRBV28
CASSLRTGETQYF	TGTGCCAGCAGCCTAAGGACTGGGGAGACCCAGTACTTC	TRBJ2-5	.	.	TRBV5-6
CASSFKIRGLLEAFF	TGTGCCAGCAGTTTTAAAATACGCGGGCTCCTAGAAGCTTTCTTT	TRBJ1-1	.	.	TRBV7-4
CASSSQGTSSEAFF	TGTGCCAGCAGCTCACAGGGGACCTCTTCTGAAGCTTTCTTT	TRBJ1-1	TRBD1	.	TRBV7-2
CAWREAGVPTDTQYF	TGTGCCTGGAGAGAGGCTGGGGTTCCCACAGATACGCAGTATTTT	TRBJ2-3	.	.	TRBV30
CASSDSNLAGGGEQFF	TGTGCCAGCAGTGACTCAAACCTAGCGGGAGGGGGAGAGCAGTTCTTC	TRBJ2-1	TRBD2	.	TRBV6-4
CASSYLSRTVNTEAFF	TGTGCCAGCAGTTACTTGTCCCGGACAGTGAACACTGAAGCTTTCTTT	TRBJ1-1	.	.	TRBV6-5
CASRPASTDTQYF	TGTGCCAGTCGACCGGCTAGCACAGATACGCAGTATTTT	TRBJ2-3	.	.	TRBV6-6
CASRKRGGEKLFF	TGTGCCAGCAGGAAAAGAGGTGGGGAAAAACTGTTTTTT	TRBJ1-4	.	once	TRBV7-9
CASSPTGVHEAFF	TGTGCCAGCTCCCCGACAGGGGTCCATGAAGCTTTCTTT	TRBJ1-1	TRBD1	.	TRBV18
CASRRWTEPGNTIYF	TGTGCCAGCAGACGTTGGACAGAACCAGGAAACACCATATATTTT	TRBJ1-3	.	.	TRBV6-5
CASTGGRYEQYF	TGTGCCAGTACTGGGGGACGATACGAGCAGTACTTC	TRBJ2-7	.	.	TRBV19
CAYNAGGNSPLHF	TGTGCCTACAACGCTGGAGGGAATTCACCCCTCCACTTT	TRBJ1-6	.	.	TRBV2
CASSADISGNTIYF	TGTGCCAGCAGCGCGGACATTTCTGGAAACACCATATATTTT	TRBJ1-3	.	.	TRBV7-2
CASSTKQGDEQFF	TGTGCCAGCAGCACAAAACAGGGTGATGAGCAGTTCTTC	TRBJ2-1	.	.	TRBV7-6
CASGLAGFNTDTQYF	TGTGCCAGTGGTCTAGCGGGGTTTAACACAGATACGCAGTATTTT	TRBJ2-3	TRBD2	.	TRBV19
CASSTVAWRETQYF	TGTGCCAGTAGCACAGTGGCCTGGCGGGAGACCCAGTACTTC	TRBJ2-5	.	.	TRBV19
CAISESRQGSNEQFF	TGTGCCATCAGTGAGTCTAGACAGGGGTCCAATGAGCAGTTCTTC	TRBJ2-1	TRBD1	.	TRBV10-3
CASSEVWRTPLGYTF	TGTGCCAGCAGTGAAGTTTGGAGGACCCCCCTCGGCTACACCTTC	TRBJ1-2	.	.	TRBV6-1
CASRGGEAEAFF	TGTGCCAGCAGAGGGGGGGAGGCTGAAGCTTTCTTT	TRBJ1-1	.	.	TRBV2
CAWSVIGHHQQFF	TGTGCCTGGAGTGTAATAGGGCACCATCAGCAGTTCTTC	TRBJ2-1	.	.	TRBV30
CSVSTGDSGTEAFF	TGCAGCGTTTCGACAGGGGACTCGGGCACTGAAGCTTTCTTT	TRBJ1-1	TRBD1	.	TRBV29-1
CASSLKGIRMGNQPQHF	TGTGCCAGCAGCTTAAAGGGGATCCGAATGGGCAATCAGCCCCAGCATTTT	TRBJ1-5	.	.	TRBV7-2